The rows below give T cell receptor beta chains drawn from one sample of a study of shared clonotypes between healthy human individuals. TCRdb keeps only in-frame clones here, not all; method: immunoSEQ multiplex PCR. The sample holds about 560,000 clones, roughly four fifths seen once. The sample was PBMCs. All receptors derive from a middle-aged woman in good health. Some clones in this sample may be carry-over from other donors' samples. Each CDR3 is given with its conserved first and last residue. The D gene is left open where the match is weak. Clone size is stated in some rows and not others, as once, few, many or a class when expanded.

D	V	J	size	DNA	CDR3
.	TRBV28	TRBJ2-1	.	TGTGCCAGCACCGGGACCCCCGGGAATGAGCAGTTCTTC	CASTGTPGNEQFF
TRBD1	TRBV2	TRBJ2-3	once	TGTGCCAGGGACAGGGGGCGCACAGATACGCAGTATTTT	CARDRGRTDTQYF
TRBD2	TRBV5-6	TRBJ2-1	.	TGTGCCAGCAGTTCTAGCGGCCGGCGCTTTGAGCAGTTCTTC	CASSSSGRRFEQFF
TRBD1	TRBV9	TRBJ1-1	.	TGTGCCAGCAGCGTAGTGGCAGGGGGCGCTTCGACTGAAGCTTTCTTT	CASSVVAGGASTEAFF
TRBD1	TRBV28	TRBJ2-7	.	TGTGCCAGCAGTTTACGACAGGGCCCCTACGAGCAGTACTTC	CASSLRQGPYEQYF
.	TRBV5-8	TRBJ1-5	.	TGTGCCAGCAGCCCGATAACAGGGTTTGGAAATCAGCCCCAGCATTTT	CASSPITGFGNQPQHF
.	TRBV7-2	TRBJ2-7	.	TGTGCCAGCAGCTCTGGAAGGGCGAGAACTCCCTACGAGCAGTACTTC	CASSSGRARTPYEQYF
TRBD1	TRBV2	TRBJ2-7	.	TGTGCCAGCAGGAAGGGGGCGAACTACGAGCAGTACTTC	CASRKGANYEQYF
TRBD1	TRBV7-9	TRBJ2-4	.	TGTGCCAGCAGCTCCTACAGGGGGGAGGACATTCAGTACTTC	CASSSYRGEDIQYF
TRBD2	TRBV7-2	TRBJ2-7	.	TGTGCCAGCAGCACTACTAGCGGATCCTACGAGCAGTACTTC	CASSTTSGSYEQYF
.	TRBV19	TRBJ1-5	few	TGTGCCAGTAGTTTCGCAGGCAATCAGCCCCAGCATTTT	CASSFAGNQPQHF
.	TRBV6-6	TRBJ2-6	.	TGTGCCAGCAGTTACTCTGGTGGGGCCAACGTCCTGACTTTC	CASSYSGGANVLTF
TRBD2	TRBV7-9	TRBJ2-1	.	TGTGCCAGCAGCTTACTGGCTAGCGGGACCGATGAGCAGTTCTTC	CASSLLASGTDEQFF
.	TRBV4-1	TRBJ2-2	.	TGCGCCAGCAGCCAAGTTTACACCGGGGAGCTGTTTTTT	CASSQVYTGELFF
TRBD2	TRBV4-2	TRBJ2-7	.	TGTGCCAGCAGCCCACCGACTAGCGGAGGGAGAGCCTACGAGCAGTACTTC	CASSPPTSGGRAYEQYF
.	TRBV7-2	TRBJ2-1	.	TGTGCCAGCAGTCTTGGACTCTCCCGGGAGCAGTTCTTC	CASSLGLSREQFF
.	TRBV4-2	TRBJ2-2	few	TGTGCCAGCAGCCAAGGAACTAGCTTGAACACCGGGGAGCTGTTTTTT	CASSQGTSLNTGELFF
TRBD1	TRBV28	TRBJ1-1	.	TGTGCCAGCAGTTTGACAGGGTTTGGTGAAGCTTTCTTT	CASSLTGFGEAFF
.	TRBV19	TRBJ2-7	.	TGTGCCAGTAGTATCGGCGAAGATCTAGCCTACGAGCAGTACTTC	CASSIGEDLAYEQYF
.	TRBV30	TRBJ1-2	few	TGTGCCTGGAGTGTAGTGGGGGTATACACCTTC	CAWSVVGVYTF
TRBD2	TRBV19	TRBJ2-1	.	TGTGCCAGTAGTATCCTCGGACTAGCGCGGAATGAGCAGTTCTTC	CASSILGLARNEQFF
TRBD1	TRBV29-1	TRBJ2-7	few	TGCAGCGTTGAAAACAGGGGGGACTACGAGCAGTACTTC	CSVENRGDYEQYF
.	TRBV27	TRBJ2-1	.	TGTGCCAGCAGTTCCCCGTGGTTCTCTCGGGATGAGCAGTTCTTC	CASSSPWFSRDEQFF
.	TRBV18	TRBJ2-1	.	TGTGCCAGCTCACCAGCGACAGCGTTCACCAATGAGCAGTTCTTC	CASSPATAFTNEQFF
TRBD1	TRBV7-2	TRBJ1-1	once	TGTGCCAGCAGCCCGGACAGGGTAGGTGAAGCTTTCTTT	CASSPDRVGEAFF
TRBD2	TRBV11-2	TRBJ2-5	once	TGTGCCAGCAGCTTCGTAGCGGGAGGCGGAGAGACCCAGTACTTC	CASSFVAGGGETQYF
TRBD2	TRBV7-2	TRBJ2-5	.	TGTGCCAGCAGCGCCGGGACTAGCGGGTTCGAGACCCAGTACTTC	CASSAGTSGFETQYF
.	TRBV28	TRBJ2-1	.	TGTGCAGGGGCGAGCTCCTACAATGAGCAGTTCTTC	CAGASSYNEQFF